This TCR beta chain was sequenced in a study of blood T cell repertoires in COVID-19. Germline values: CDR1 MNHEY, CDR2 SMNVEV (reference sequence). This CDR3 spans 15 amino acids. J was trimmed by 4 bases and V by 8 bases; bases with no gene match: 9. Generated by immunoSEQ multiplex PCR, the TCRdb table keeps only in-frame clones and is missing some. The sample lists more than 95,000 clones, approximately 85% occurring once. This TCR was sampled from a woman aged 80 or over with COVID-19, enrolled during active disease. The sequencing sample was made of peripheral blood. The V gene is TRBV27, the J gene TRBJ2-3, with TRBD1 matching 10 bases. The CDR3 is CASGPETGGADTQYF. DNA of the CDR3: TGTGCCAGCGGGCCCGAGACAGGGGGCGCAGATACGCAGTATTTT.